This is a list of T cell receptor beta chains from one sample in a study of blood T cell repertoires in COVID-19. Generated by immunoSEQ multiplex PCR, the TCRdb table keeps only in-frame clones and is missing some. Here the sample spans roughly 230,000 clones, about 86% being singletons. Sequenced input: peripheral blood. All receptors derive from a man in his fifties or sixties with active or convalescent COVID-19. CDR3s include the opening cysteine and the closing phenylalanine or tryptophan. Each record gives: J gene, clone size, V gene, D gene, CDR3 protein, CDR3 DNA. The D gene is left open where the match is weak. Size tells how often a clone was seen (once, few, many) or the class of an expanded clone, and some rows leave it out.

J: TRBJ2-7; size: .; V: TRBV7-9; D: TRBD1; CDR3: CASSLAGQGEGYEQYF; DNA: TGTGCCAGCAGCTTAGCCGGACAGGGGGAAGGGTACGAGCAGTACTTC
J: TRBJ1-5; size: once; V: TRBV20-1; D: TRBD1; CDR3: CSASRQGGNQPQHF; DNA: TGCAGTGCTAGTAGACAGGGGGGTAATCAGCCCCAGCATTTT
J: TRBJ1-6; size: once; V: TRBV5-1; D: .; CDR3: CASSFGRPNNSPLHF; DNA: TGCGCCAGCAGCTTCGGTCGTCCCAATAATTCACCCCTCCACTTT
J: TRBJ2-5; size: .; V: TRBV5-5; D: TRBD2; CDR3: CASSPLAVQETQYF; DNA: TGTGCCAGCAGCCCGCTAGCGGTCCAAGAGACCCAGTACTTC
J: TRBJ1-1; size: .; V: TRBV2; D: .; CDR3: CASTPEGITNTEAFF; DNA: TGTGCCAGCACGCCGGAGGGGATCACGAACACTGAAGCTTTCTTT
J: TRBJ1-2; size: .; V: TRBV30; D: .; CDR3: CAWSVGQYGYTF; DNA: TGTGCCTGGAGTGTAGGACAGTATGGCTACACCTTC
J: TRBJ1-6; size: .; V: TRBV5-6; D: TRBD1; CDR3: CASSLGQGDSPLHF; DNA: TGTGCCAGCAGCCTCGGGCAGGGGGATTCACCCCTCCACTTT
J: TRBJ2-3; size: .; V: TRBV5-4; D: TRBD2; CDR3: CASSLAGGTSTDTQYF; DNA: TGTGCCAGCAGCTTGGCCGGGGGGACTAGCACAGATACGCAGTATTTT
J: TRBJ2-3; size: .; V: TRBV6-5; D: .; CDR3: CASSYRSTDTQYF; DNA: TGTGCCAGCAGTTACCGGAGCACAGATACGCAGTATTTT
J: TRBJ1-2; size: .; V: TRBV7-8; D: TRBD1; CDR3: CASSLAYWPGGADYGYTF; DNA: TGTGCCAGCAGCTTAGCGTATTGGCCAGGGGGCGCGGACTATGGCTACACCTTC
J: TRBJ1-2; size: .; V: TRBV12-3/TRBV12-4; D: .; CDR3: CASSLATGYGYTF; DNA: TGTGCCAGCAGTTTAGCCACAGGGTATGGCTACACCTTC
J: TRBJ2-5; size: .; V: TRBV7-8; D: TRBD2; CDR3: CATQTSGGLGETQYF; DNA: TGTGCCACCCAGACTAGCGGGGGGCTGGGGGAGACCCAGTACTTC
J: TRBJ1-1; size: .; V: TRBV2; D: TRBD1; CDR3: CASRPSRGMNTEAFF; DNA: TGTGCCAGCAGACCCTCCAGGGGGATGAACACTGAAGCTTTCTTT
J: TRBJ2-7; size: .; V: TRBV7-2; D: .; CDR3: CASSLSYEQYF; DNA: TGTGCCAGCAGCCTCTCCTACGAGCAGTACTTC
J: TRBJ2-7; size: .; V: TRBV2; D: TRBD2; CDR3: CASGGLAGNHYEQYF; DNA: TGTGCCAGCGGGGGACTAGCGGGGAACCACTACGAGCAGTACTTC
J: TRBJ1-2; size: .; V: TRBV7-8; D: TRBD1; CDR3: CASSARGGQGASGYTF; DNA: TGTGCCAGCAGCGCCCGAGGGGGACAGGGGGCGTCTGGCTACACCTTC
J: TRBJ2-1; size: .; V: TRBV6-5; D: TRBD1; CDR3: CASRPGQGYNEQFF; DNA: TGTGCCAGCAGGCCGGGACAGGGGTACAATGAGCAGTTCTTC
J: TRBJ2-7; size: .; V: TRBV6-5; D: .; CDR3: CASSYSQGRSYEQYF; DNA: TGTGCCAGCAGTTACTCCCAGGGGAGATCCTACGAGCAGTACTTC
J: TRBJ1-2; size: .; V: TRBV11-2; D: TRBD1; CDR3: CASSLAGTGGNGYTF; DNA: TGTGCCAGCAGCTTGGCTGGGACAGGGGGCAATGGCTACACCTTC
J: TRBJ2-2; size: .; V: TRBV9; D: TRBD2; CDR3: CASSPHSGENTGELFF; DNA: TGTGCCAGCAGCCCTCATAGCGGGGAAAACACCGGGGAGCTGTTTTTT
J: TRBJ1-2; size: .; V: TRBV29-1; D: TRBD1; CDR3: CSVLDRAYGYTF; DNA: TGCAGCGTCCTCGACAGGGCTTATGGCTACACCTTC
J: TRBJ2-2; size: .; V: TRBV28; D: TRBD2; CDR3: CASTVGLAGGTGELFF; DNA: TGTGCCAGCACCGTGGGACTAGCGGGGGGTACCGGGGAGCTGTTTTTT
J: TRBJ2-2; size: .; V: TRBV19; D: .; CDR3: CASSNQQGIGELFF; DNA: TGTGCCAGTAGTAACCAACAGGGAATCGGGGAGCTGTTTTTT
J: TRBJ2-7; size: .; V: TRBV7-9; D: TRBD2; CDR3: CASSLAPSGGAYEQYF; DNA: TGTGCCAGCAGCTTAGCGCCTAGCGGGGGGGCTTACGAGCAGTACTTC
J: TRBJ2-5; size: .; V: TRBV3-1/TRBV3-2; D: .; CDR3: CASSPGGGETQYF; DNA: TGTGCCAGCAGCCCGGGGGGCGGGGAGACCCAGTACTTC
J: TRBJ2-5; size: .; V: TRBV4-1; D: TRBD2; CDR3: CASSSSGAGETQYF; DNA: TGCGCCAGCAGCTCGAGCGGGGCTGGAGAGACCCAGTACTTC
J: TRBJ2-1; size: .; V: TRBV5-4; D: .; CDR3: CASSWGRGSIYEQFF; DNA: TGTGCCAGCAGCTGGGGCAGGGGAAGTATCTACGAGCAGTTCTTC
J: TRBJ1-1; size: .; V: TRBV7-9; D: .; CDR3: CASSRDNMNTEAFF; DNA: TGTGCCAGCAGCCGAGACAACATGAACACTGAAGCTTTCTTT
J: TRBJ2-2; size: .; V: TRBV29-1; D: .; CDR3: CSVSGHPDHNTGELFF; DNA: TGCAGCGTGTCAGGACACCCCGACCATAACACCGGGGAGCTGTTTTTT
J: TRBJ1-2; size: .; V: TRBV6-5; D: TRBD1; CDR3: CASLRGQGLGYGYTF; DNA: TGTGCCAGCCTAAGGGGGCAGGGGTTGGGTTATGGCTACACCTTC
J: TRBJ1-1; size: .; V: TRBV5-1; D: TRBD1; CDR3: CASSLSGQQDTEAFF; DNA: TGCGCCAGCAGCTTGTCGGGACAGCAGGACACTGAAGCTTTCTTT
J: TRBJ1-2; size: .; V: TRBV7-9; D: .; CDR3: CASSLAGAGYGYTF; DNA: TGTGCCAGCAGCTTAGCTGGGGCTGGCTATGGCTACACCTTC
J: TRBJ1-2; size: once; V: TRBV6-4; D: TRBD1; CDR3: CASSAGQGQNPHGYTF; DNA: TGTGCCAGCAGTGCAGGACAGGGCCAAAACCCTCATGGCTACACCTTC
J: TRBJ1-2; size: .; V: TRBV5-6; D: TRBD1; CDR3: CASSPWDRGKNGYTF; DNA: TGTGCCAGCAGCCCCTGGGACAGGGGGAAAAATGGCTACACCTTC
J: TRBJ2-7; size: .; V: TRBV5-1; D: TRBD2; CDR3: CASNSRGGGEQYF; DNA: TGCGCCAGCAACTCACGGGGGGGTGGCGAGCAGTACTTC
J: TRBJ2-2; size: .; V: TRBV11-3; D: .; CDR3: CASSLGGVRTGELFF; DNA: TGTGCCAGCAGCTTAGGGGGGGTCCGTACCGGGGAGCTGTTTTTT
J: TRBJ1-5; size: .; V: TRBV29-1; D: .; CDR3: CSDHLGGRGNQPQHF; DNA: TGCAGCGACCACTTGGGGGGAAGAGGCAATCAGCCCCAGCATTTT
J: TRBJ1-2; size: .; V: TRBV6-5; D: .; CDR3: CASRKTGNSGYTF; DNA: TGTGCCAGCAGAAAGACAGGAAATAGTGGCTACACCTTC
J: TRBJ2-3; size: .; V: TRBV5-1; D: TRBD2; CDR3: CASSGPLAGGRTDTQYF; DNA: TGCGCCAGCAGCGGCCCACTAGCGGGGGGACGCACAGATACGCAGTATTTT
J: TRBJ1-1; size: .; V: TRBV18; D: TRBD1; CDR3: CASFPGQDTEAFF; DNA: TGTGCCAGCTTCCCGGGACAGGACACTGAAGCTTTCTTT
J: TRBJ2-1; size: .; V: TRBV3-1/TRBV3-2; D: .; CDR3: CASSQEWQSYNEQFF; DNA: TGTGCCAGCAGCCAAGAGTGGCAGTCATACAATGAGCAGTTCTTC
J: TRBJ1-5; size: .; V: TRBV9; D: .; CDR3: CASTPRGSVADYSNQPQHF; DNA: TGTGCCAGCACCCCTCGAGGGTCCGTGGCCGACTATAGCAATCAGCCCCAGCATTTT
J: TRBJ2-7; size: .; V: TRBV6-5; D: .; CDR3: CASRSPNEQYF; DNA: TGTGCCAGCAGAAGCCCGAACGAGCAGTACTTC